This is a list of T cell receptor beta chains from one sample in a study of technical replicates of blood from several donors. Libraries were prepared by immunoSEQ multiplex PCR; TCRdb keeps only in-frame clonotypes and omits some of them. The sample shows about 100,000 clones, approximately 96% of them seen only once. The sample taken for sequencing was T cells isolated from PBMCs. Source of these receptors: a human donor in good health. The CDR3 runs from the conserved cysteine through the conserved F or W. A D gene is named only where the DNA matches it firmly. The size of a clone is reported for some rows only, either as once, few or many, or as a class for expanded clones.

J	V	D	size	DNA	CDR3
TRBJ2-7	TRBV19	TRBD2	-	TGTGCCAGCACTAGCGGTGCCTACGAGCAGTACTTC	CASTSGAYEQYF
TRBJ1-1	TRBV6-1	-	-	TGTGCCACTACGGACATCAACACTGAAGCTTTCTTT	CATTDINTEAFF
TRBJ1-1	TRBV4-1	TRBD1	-	TGCGCCAGCAGCCCCCAGTTACAGGGGCGTCGGACTGAAGCTTTCTTT	CASSPQLQGRRTEAFF
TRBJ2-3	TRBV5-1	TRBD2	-	TGCGCCAGCAGCTTGGCGGGGGGGAGCACAGATACGCAGTATTTT	CASSLAGGSTDTQYF
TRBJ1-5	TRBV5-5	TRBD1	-	TGTGCCAGCAGCTCCCGCCCGGGACAGGGAAAACAGCCCCAGCATTTT	CASSSRPGQGKQPQHF
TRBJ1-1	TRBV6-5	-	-	TGTGCCAGCAGTTACTCGGCAATAGCAATCACTGAAGCTTTCTTT	CASSYSAIAITEAFF
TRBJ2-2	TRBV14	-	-	TGTGCCAGCAGCCAAGCACTCACCGGGGAGCTGTTTTTT	CASSQALTGELFF
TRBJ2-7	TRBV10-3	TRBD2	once	TGTGCCATCACGAGGCGGGAGGGAGCGTACGAGCAGTACTTC	CAITRREGAYEQYF
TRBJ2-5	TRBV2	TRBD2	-	TGTGCCAGCGGCCGGGAGGGGTTCGAGACCCAGTACTTC	CASGREGFETQYF
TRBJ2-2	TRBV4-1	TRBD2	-	TGCGCCAGCAGCCCGACTAGCGGGGGGGATATGACCGGGGAGCTGTTTTTT	CASSPTSGGDMTGELFF
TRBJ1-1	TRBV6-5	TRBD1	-	TGTGCCAGCAGTTACTGGGGACAGGCCAACACTGAAGCTTTCTTT	CASSYWGQANTEAFF
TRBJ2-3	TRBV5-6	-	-	TGTGCCAGCAGCTTGACGGGCACAGATACGCAGTATTTT	CASSLTGTDTQYF
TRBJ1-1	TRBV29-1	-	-	TGCAGCGTTGATGCCGGGAGCACTGAAGCTTTCTTT	CSVDAGSTEAFF
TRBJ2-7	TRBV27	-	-	TGTGCCAGCAGTGAAATCGGCCCCCGGGACTCCCAAGAATACACCTACGAGCAGTACTTC	CASSEIGPRDSQEYTYEQYF
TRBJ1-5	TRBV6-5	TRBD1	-	TGTGCCAGCGGGACAGGTACCCTTGTGCCCCAGCATTTT	CASGTGTLVPQHF
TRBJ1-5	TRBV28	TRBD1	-	TGTGCCAGCACCGGGACAGGGTGGGTGGGGAATCAGCCCCAGCATTTT	CASTGTGWVGNQPQHF
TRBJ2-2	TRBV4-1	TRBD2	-	TGCGCCAGCAGCGTGACTAGCGGGAACACCGGGGAGCTGTTTTTT	CASSVTSGNTGELFF
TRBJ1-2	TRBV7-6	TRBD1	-	TGTGCCAGCAGCTTGGACAGGGGGCAAGGGGGCTACACCTTC	CASSLDRGQGGYTF
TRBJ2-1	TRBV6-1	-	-	TGTGCCAGCAGTGAAGTTACTCTGGGGCTTTACAATGAGCAGTTCTTC	CASSEVTLGLYNEQFF
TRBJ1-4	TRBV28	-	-	TGTGCCAGCAGCCGCCTCGCAGGGGTGACTAATGAAAAACTGTTTTTT	CASSRLAGVTNEKLFF
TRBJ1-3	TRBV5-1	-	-	TGCGCCAGCAGCTTGGGCCCGGGGAGCACCGGAAACACCATATATTTT	CASSLGPGSTGNTIYF
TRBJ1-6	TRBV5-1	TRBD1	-	TGCGCCAGCAGCCCCCGGGACAGCTATAATTCACCCCTCCACTTT	CASSPRDSYNSPLHF
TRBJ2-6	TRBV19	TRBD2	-	TGTGCCAGTAATTTATTGGGGAGGGCTGCTGGGGCCAACGTCCTGACTTTC	CASNLLGRAAGANVLTF
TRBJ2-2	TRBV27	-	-	TGTGCCAGCAGTGGGTCTAGAATCGGCACCGGGGAGCTGTTTTTT	CASSGSRIGTGELFF
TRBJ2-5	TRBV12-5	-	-	TGTGCTAGTGGTCCCGAGGGGGTTCAGTACTTC	CASGPEGVQYF
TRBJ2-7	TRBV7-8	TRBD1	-	TGTGCCAGCAGCTTAGGGAGTGGAGGAGACAGGGACGAGCAGTACTTC	CASSLGSGGDRDEQYF
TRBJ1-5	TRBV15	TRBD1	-	TGTGCCACCAGCAGTTCCCGGGACAGAGATAGCAATCAGCCCCAGCATTTT	CATSSSRDRDSNQPQHF
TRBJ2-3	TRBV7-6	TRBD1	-	TGTGCCAGCACTCCCGGGACAGGGCCAGATACGCAGTATTTT	CASTPGTGPDTQYF